This TCR beta chain stems from a study of blood T cell repertoires in COVID-19. Study summary: Both acute and convalescent COVID-19 samples were obtained from the United States, Italy and Spain. The cDNA or gDNA used as material had been derived from T cells, B-cell-depleted T cells, or PBMCs.

The protocol was immunoSEQ multiplex PCR, while the TCRdb copy is restricted to in-frame clones and leaves out a portion. Of under 150,000 clones in the sample, roughly 84% were seen once. Trimming at V came to 2 bases and at J to 7 bases, leaving 8 bases not matched to a gene. This CDR3 has 15 residues. Germline V gives CDR1 MNHEY, CDR2 SMNVEV (reference sequence). This rearrangement joins TRBV27 to TRBJ1-5, with 7 bases lining up with TRBD1. Sequencing input: peripheral blood. This TCR was recovered from a man in his forties or fifties with acute or convalescent COVID-19. Here the CDR3 reads CASSLLGQLDQPQHF. As DNA, the CDR3 is TGTGCCAGCAGTTTACTGGGACAGTTGGACCAGCCCCAGCATTTT.